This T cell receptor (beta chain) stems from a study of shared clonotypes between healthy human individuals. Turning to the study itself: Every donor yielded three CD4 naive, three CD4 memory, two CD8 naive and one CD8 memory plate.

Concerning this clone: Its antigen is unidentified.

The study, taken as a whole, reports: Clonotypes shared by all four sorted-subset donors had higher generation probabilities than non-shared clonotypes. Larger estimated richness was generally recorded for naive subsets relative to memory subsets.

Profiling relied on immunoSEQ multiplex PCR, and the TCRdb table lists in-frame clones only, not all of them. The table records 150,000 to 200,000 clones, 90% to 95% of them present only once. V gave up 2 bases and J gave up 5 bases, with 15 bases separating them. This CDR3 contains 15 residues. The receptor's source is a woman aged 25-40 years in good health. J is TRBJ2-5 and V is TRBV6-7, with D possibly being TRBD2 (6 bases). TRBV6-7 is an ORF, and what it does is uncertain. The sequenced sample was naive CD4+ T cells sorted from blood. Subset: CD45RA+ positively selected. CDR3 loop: CASSYGPGSGETQYF. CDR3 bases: TGTGCCAGCAGTTACGGCCCCGGGAGTGGGGAGACCCAGTACTTC.